The 32 T cell receptor beta chains listed next were all sequenced from one sample in a study of T-cell reconstitution after alpha-beta-depleted transplantation in children. Unique molecular identifiers were built into the TCRbeta library. In TCRdb, the PCR reads were re-called with MiXCR into one record per CDR3 protein. The table records under 250,000 distinct CDR3 sequences, under 30% of them present only once. Material: PBMCs, mostly from graft donor cells, obtained 360 days after TCRalphabeta/CD19-depleted stem cell transplant. The receptors shown here come from a female patient aged 2 to 10 who had a stem cell transplant for congenital amegakaryocytic thrombocytopenia, so the T cells may come from the graft donor.

This clonotype was seen a handful of times. The rearrangement links TRBV7-9 to TRBJ2-7, with D possibly TRBD1 on 5 matching bases. CDR1 is SEHNR and CDR2 is FQNEAQ in the germline V gene (reference sequence). The CDR3 is 15 amino acids. Trimming left V 6 bases short and J 0 bases short, with 15 bases between. This chain's CDR3 is CASRTETASSYEQYF. For the CDR3, the DNA is TGTGCCAGCAGAACCGAGACAGCTAGCTCCTACGAGCAGTACTTC.

This clonotype was recorded only once. The V call is TRBV2, the J call TRBJ2-7, with 9 bases matching TRBD2. J was trimmed by 3 bases and V by 6 bases; bases with no gene match: 9. The CDR3 spans 15 residues. The germline V gene has CDR1 SNHLY and CDR2 FYNNEI. This chain's CDR3 is CASSNPGLALYEQYF. CDR3 bases: TGTGCCAGCAGCAACCCGGGACTAGCCCTCTACGAGCAGTACTTC.

There are a few counts of this clonotype. This chain connects TRBV30 to TRBJ2-2, with 11 nucleotides matching TRBD2. The CDR3 is 17 residues long. Germline loops: CDR1 GTSNPN, CDR2 SVGIG (reference sequence). With V trimmed by 3 bases and J by 4 bases, 10 bases remained unmatched. CDR3 protein: CAWRELAGEVVTGELFF. The CDR3 region has the DNA TGTGCCTGGAGGGAACTAGCGGGAGAGGTCGTCACCGGGGAGCTGTTTTTT.

The chain employs TRBV24-1 and TRBJ2-2; the D gene is possibly TRBD1 (6 bases). Germline CDR1 KGHDR, CDR2 SFDVKD. This CDR3 region has 16 residues. The germline V and J ends were trimmed by 2 bases and 0 bases, with 9 bases remaining between them. The CDR3 reads CATSDWGQPNTGELFF. The DNA for the CDR3 is TGTGCCACCAGTGATTGGGGGCAGCCGAACACCGGGGAGCTGTTTTTT.

This clonotype was recorded many times. V gene TRBV11-1 combines with J gene TRBJ2-1; TRBD2 matches 7 bases. Germline CDR1 SGHAT, CDR2 FQDESV (reference sequence). CDR3 length: 18 residues. After removal of 2 bases from V and 7 bases from J, the junction contained 17 bases not matched to a gene. For the CDR3, the DNA is TGTGCCAGCAGCTTACAGTCTCCTATACTAGCGTTCGATAATGAGCAGTTCTTC. It codes for CASSLQSPILAFDNEQFF.

The J gene is TRBJ2-2, the V gene TRBV5-6; the D is unclear. This CDR3 contains 16 residues. Germline CDR1 reads SGHDT; CDR2 reads YYEEEE. V lost 0 bases, J lost 2 bases, and 11 bases lay in between. Here the CDR3 reads CASSLVGETNTGELFF. The DNA of the CDR3 is TGTGCCAGCAGCTTGGTTGGGGAAACAAACACCGGGGAGCTGTTTTTT.

The chain has TRBV4-1 and TRBJ2-5; D unclear. The CDR3 is made up of 15 amino acids. Between the trimmed V and J ends, which lost 5 bases and 5 bases, there was a span of 18 bases. CDR1 is MGHRA and CDR2 is YSYEKL in the germline V gene. CDR3 DNA: TGCGCCAGCAGCTCCGGCCGAACCCCCGGGGAGACCCAGTACTTC. Encoded protein: CASSSGRTPGETQYF.

This clonotype was seen at least ten times. This chain joins TRBV11-2 and TRBJ2-7; no clear D gene. Trimming removed 2 bases at V and 0 bases at J, with 11 bases between. The CDR3 sequence is 15 residues long. Germline V lookup: CDR1 SGHAT, CDR2 FQNNGV. The CDR3 loop reads CASSLRFTNSYEQYF. In DNA, the CDR3 is TGTGCCAGCAGCTTACGTTTCACCAACTCCTACGAGCAGTACTTC.

This clonotype came up a few times. V and J are TRBV18 and TRBJ2-2; D unresolved. The CDR3 is 11 amino acids. Trimming cost V 6 bases and J 16 bases, with 15 bases left between them. The germline gives CDR1 KGHSH, CDR2 LQKENI. The CDR3 bases are TGTGCCAGCTCGGACCGCGGACCCCCGTTTTTT. It specifies CASSDRGPPFF.

In the case of this clonotype: Given a much more abundant clone one base away, this may be a read error. The V gene is TRBV2, the J gene TRBJ2-7; 7 bases fit TRBD2. J gave up 0 bases and V 9 bases, and 8 bases lay outside the gene matches. This CDR3 is 14 amino acids long. CDR1 and CDR2 (germline): SNHLY, FYNNEI. CDR3 loop: CARARGRASYEQYF. In DNA form, the CDR3 reads TGTGCCAGAGCTAGAGGGAGGGCCTCCTACGAGCAGTACTTC. Drawing the rest from reference TRBV2 and TRBJ2-7, the complete variable domain is EPEVTQTPSHQVTQMGQEVILRCVPISNHLYFYWYRQILGQKVEFLVSFYNNEISEKSEIFDDQFSVERPDGSNFTLKIRSTKLEDSAMYFCARARGRASYEQYFGPGTRLTVT.

This clonotype was found a few times. J is TRBJ2-7 and V is TRBV6-4; D is perhaps TRBD1 (6 bases). Germline V gene data show CDR1 as MRHNA and CDR2 as SNTAGT. Trimming pared 1 base from V and 2 bases from J, leaving 12 bases between. CDR3 length: 15 amino acids. The CDR3 DNA reads TGTGCCAGCAGTGACTGCTACAGGGTAACCTACGAGCAGTACTTC. Translated, it gives CASSDCYRVTYEQYF.

This clonotype has at least ten counts. The V and J genes are TRBV10-3 and TRBJ2-5; D is perhaps TRBD2 (7 bases). This CDR3 comprises 18 residues. Deletions cut 3 bases from V and 0 bases from J, with 20 bases between. CDR1 is ENHRY and CDR2 is SYGVKD in the germline V gene. This CDR3 reads CAISDPWGGGVHQETQYF. The CDR3 nucleotides are TGTGCCATCAGTGACCCGTGGGGGGGCGGGGTCCACCAAGAGACCCAGTACTTC.

The J gene is TRBJ2-5, the V gene TRBV5-1; 12 nucleotides align to TRBD2. CDR3 length: 17 residues. Germline V gene data show CDR1 as SGHRS and CDR2 as YFSETQ. V lost 2 bases, J lost 5 bases, and 10 bases stayed unmatched. This CDR3 reads CASSLRGLAGFWETQYF. CDR3 in DNA: TGCGCCAGCAGCTTAAGAGGACTAGCGGGATTCTGGGAGACCCAGTACTTC.

The chain recombines TRBV7-2 with TRBJ2-1; possibly TRBD1 or TRBD2 for D (5 bases each). The CDR3 has 15 residues. Germline V gene data show CDR1 as SGHTA and CDR2 as FQGNSA. Trimming removed 8 bases at V and 6 bases at J, with 20 bases between. The CDR3 DNA is TGTGCCAGCTCACCGGGACCCGCAAGGCTCAATGAGCAGTTCTTC. The encoded protein is CASSPGPARLNEQFF.

The chain carries TRBV5-1 and TRBJ2-6, with TRBD2 identical over 7 bases. This CDR3 comprises 16 residues. The germline V gene encodes CDR1 SGHRS and CDR2 YFSETQ. V shed 0 bases and J 4 bases; nucleotides not matched to a gene: 4. CDR3 loop: CASSLEAGSGANVLTF. For the CDR3, the DNA is TGCGCCAGCAGCTTGGAAGCGGGGTCCGGGGCCAACGTCCTGACTTTC.

This chain uses TRBV29-1 with TRBJ2-3; 14 positions match TRBD2. Germline values: CDR1 SQVTM, CDR2 ANQGSEA. The CDR3 contains 15 residues. The V gene end was trimmed by 5 bases and the J gene end by 4 bases; junction bases not matched to a gene: 5. In DNA, the CDR3 is TGCAGCGTTAAGACTAGCGGGAGGGCGGCAGATACGCAGTATTTT. Translating it yields CSVKTSGRAADTQYF.

There are many counts of this clonotype. The CDR3 nucleotides are TGCAGTGCTCGTTTTAGCGGGAGGGTTTACGGTGAGCAGTTCTTC. Amino acids: CSARFSGRVYGEQFF. The rearrangement links TRBV20-1 to TRBJ2-1, with 11 bases fitting TRBD2. CDR3 length equals 15 residues. Germline CDR1 reads DFQATT; CDR2 reads SNEGSKA (reference sequence). The V gene end was trimmed by 5 bases and the J gene end by 9 bases; junction bases not matched to a gene: 12.

The rearrangement joins TRBV20-1 to TRBJ2-7; TRBD1 aligns across 9 bases. The length of the CDR3 is 13 residues. Trimming at V came to 5 bases and at J to 3 bases, leaving 5 bases not matched to a gene. Germline CDR1 and CDR2: DFQATT and SNEGSKA (reference sequence). CDR3 sequence: CSAEPGQGYEQYF. CDR3 bases: TGCAGTGCTGAGCCGGGACAGGGCTACGAGCAGTACTTC.

This clonotype turned up a few times. This sequence joins TRBV2 and TRBJ1-5; unclear D gene. Germline V gives CDR1 SNHLY, CDR2 FYNNEI. This CDR3 has 14 amino acids. The V gene lost 6 bases and the J gene lost 2 bases, with 11 bases spanning the gap. CDR3: CASRKRGGNQPQHF. The CDR3 coding sequence is TGTGCCAGCAGAAAAAGAGGAGGCAATCAGCCCCAGCATTTT.

Here the CDR3 DNA reads TGCAGTGCTAGAGATCCTGAAGGGATCGACAATGAGCAGTTCTTC. Translating it yields CSARDPEGIDNEQFF. The rearrangement joins TRBV20-1 to TRBJ2-1; D uncertain. The CDR3 contains 15 residues. The germline gives CDR1 DFQATT, CDR2 SNEGSKA (reference sequence). Trimming removed 0 bases at V and 5 bases at J, with 14 bases between.

This chain links TRBV28 with TRBJ1-1; D not resolved. Germline V gene lookup returns CDR1 MDHEN and CDR2 SYDVKM. Trimming cost V 4 bases and J 4 bases, with 10 bases left between them. The CDR3 extends over 13 amino acids. The CDR3 here is CASSSIWRTEAFF. Here the CDR3 DNA reads TGTGCCAGCAGTTCTATTTGGCGCACTGAAGCTTTCTTT.

The V gene is TRBV9, the J gene TRBJ2-3, with D unclear. Germline CDR1 is SGDLS and CDR2 is YYNGEE. The CDR3 extends over 13 amino acids. Deletions cut 7 bases from V and 5 bases from J, with 14 bases between. CDR3 coding DNA: TGTGCCAGCTCCTACGGACGTGTAGATACGCAGTATTTT. It yields the protein CASSYGRVDTQYF.

The CDR3 bases are TGTGCCAGCAGCTTATTCCCCAGGGGTAATCAGCCCCAGCATTTT. As protein: CASSLFPRGNQPQHF. V is TRBV7-2 and J is TRBJ1-5, with D tentatively TRBD1 (6 bases). V was cut by 2 bases and J by 4 bases, with 12 bases left in between. Germline V gives CDR1 SGHTA, CDR2 FQGNSA. The CDR3 sequence is 15 residues long.

This clonotype occurred many times. CDR3 in amino acids: CASSTTGDDEKLFF. The CDR3 DNA sequence: TGTGCCAGCAGCACGACAGGGGACGATGAAAAACTGTTTTTT. This chain connects TRBV3-1 to TRBJ1-4; 8 nucleotides agree with TRBD1. After removal of 5 bases from V and 6 bases from J, the junction contained 5 bases not matched to a gene. Germline loops: CDR1 LGHDT, CDR2 YNNKEL (reference sequence). This CDR3 contains 14 residues. Full variable domain (rest looked up from reference TRBV3-1 and TRBJ1-4): DTAVSQTPKYLVTQMGNDKSIKCEQNLGHDTMYWYKQDSKKFLKIMFSYNNKELIINETVPNRFSPKSPDKAHLNLHINSLELGDSAVYFCASSTTGDDEKLFFGSGTQLSVL.

This rearrangement joins TRBV12-3 or TRBV12-4 to TRBJ2-7; 8 nucleotides align to TRBD1. The CDR3 loop spans 15 amino acids. J gave up 6 bases and V 6 bases, and 13 bases lay outside the gene matches. Here the CDR3 reads CASSTTGALLREQYF. CDR3 bases: TGTGCCAGCAGCACGACAGGGGCCCTCCTCCGCGAGCAGTACTTC.

This clonotype occurred a few times. The chain carries TRBV20-1 and TRBJ2-7; D is uncertain. The CDR3 covers 15 residues. In germline, CDR1 is DFQATT, CDR2 SNEGSKA (reference sequence). V lost 4 bases and J lost 3, with 19 bases in between. The chain's CDR3 is CSAIVGWSHHYEQYF. The CDR3 DNA is TGCAGTGCTATCGTAGGTTGGTCCCACCACTACGAGCAGTACTTC.

In this sample, this clonotype turned up many times. Here the CDR3 reads CASSLRTEQYF. CDR3 nucleotides: TGTGCCAGCAGTTTACGAACCGAGCAGTACTTC. The gene calls are TRBV28 and TRBJ2-7; no clear D gene. In germline, CDR1 is MDHEN, CDR2 SYDVKM. This CDR3 comprises 11 residues. V dropped 2 bases and J dropped 6 bases, with 5 bases sitting between them. The full variable domain, in which reference TRBV28 and TRBJ2-7 provide the parts outside the CDR3, is DVKVTQSSRYLVKRTGEKVFLECVQDMDHENMFWYRQDPGLGLRLIYFSYDVKMKEKGDIPEGYSVSREKKERFSLILESASTNQTSMYLCASSLRTEQYFGPGTRLTVT.

V gene TRBV20-1 combines with J gene TRBJ1-6, with TRBD1 matching over 10 bases. The J segment lost 10 bases and the V segment lost 0 bases, leaving 9 bases of the junction unmatched. Germline V gene lookup returns CDR1 DFQATT and CDR2 SNEGSKA (reference sequence). The CDR3 loop spans 16 amino acids. The chain's CDR3 is CSAREAGQGVNSPLHF. CDR3 DNA: TGCAGTGCTAGAGAAGCCGGACAGGGGGTAAACTCACCCCTCCACTTT.

This clonotype was counted between two and nine times. The J gene is TRBJ2-1, the V gene TRBV5-1, with TRBD2 identical over 12 bases. Unmatched junction bases numbered 5, after V lost 1 base and J lost 3 bases. In germline, CDR1 is SGHRS, CDR2 YFSETQ. The CDR3 loop spans 17 amino acids. CDR3 in amino acids: CASSLPSGGGFYNEQFF. CDR3 coding DNA: TGCGCCAGCAGCTTGCCTAGCGGGGGGGGCTTCTACAATGAGCAGTTCTTC.

This clonotype has a handful of counts. CDR3 coding DNA: TGTGCCAGCAGCTCACCGAGAGGAGAAAAACTGTTTTTT. Amino acid sequence: CASSSPRGEKLFF. The V and J genes are TRBV7-2 and TRBJ1-4, with no clear D. The germline CDR1 and CDR2 sequences are SGHTA and FQGNSA. This CDR3 spans 13 amino acids. The V and J ends lost 4 bases and 8 bases respectively, with 11 bases between them.

A few counts support this clonotype. The chain combines TRBV7-2 with TRBJ2-3; 9 positions match TRBD2. V gave up 6 bases and J gave up 5 bases; unmatched junction bases: 6. The CDR3 consists of 14 residues. CDR1 is SGHTA, CDR2 FQGNSA, per germline. For the CDR3, the DNA is TGTGCCAGCAGGGAGGGACTAGCAAGAGATACGCAGTATTTT. Translation: CASREGLARDTQYF.

This clonotype appeared a few times. The V call is TRBV3-1, the J call TRBJ2-5; D call uncertain. The germline V gene has CDR1 LGHDT and CDR2 YNNKEL (reference sequence). The ends were cut back, 4 bases at V and 5 bases at J, with 11 bases in the middle. CDR3 length equals 13 residues. CDR3 in DNA: TGTGCCAGCAGCCGCGGACCGTCGGAGACCCAGTACTTC. Amino acids: CASSRGPSETQYF.